This TCR beta chain was recorded in a study of shared clonotypes between healthy human individuals. As for the study in general: Used for every donor were three CD4 naive, three CD4 memory, two CD8 naive and one CD8 memory plate. Overall study results and limits: It was the few donors that limited the genetic and exposure-history diversity represented. It was observed that approximately 5% of naive CD4 clonotypes were shared across a few donors.

Of note for this clone: Its antigen remains unknown.

Generated by immunoSEQ multiplex PCR, the TCRdb table keeps only in-frame clones and is missing some. Of some 1 million clones in the sample, roughly 80% were seen once. All donors were healthy HIV-negative adults lacking recent acute infections or vaccinations. Per germline, CDR1 LGHNA and CDR2 YSLEER. V lost 3 bases, J lost 8 bases, and 10 bases stayed unmatched. This CDR3 is 16 amino acids long. The chain is built from TRBV4-3 and TRBJ2-1; TRBD2 aligns across 10 bases. Sequencing input: memory CD4+ T cells sorted from blood. Subset given: CD45RA-negative fraction. The receptor was isolated from a man between 18 and 35 years old in good health. CDR3 bases: TGCGCCAGCAGCCACAGCCCTCCTAGCGGGAGAGATGAGCAGTTCTTC. Residues: CASSHSPPSGRDEQFF.